This paragraph covers one T cell receptor beta chain sequence. This record comes from a study of blood T cell repertoires in COVID-19. Study details: PBMCs, B-cell-depleted T cells, or T cells were the source of the cDNA or gDNA that made up the material.

The Seattle patients joined while their infection was active and were tracked longitudinally afterward. TCRdb's table, derived via immunoSEQ multiplex PCR, lists solely in-frame clones and lacks some. The table lists 250,000 or so clones, 90% of them singletons. The sequence derives from an older woman with COVID-19, enrolled during active disease. Material for sequencing was peripheral blood.

This chain's CDR3 is CASSSGGGFYNEQFF. CDR3 DNA: TGTGCCAGCAGTTCCGGCGGGGGGTTCTACAATGAGCAGTTCTTC. The chain recombines TRBV6-6 with TRBJ2-1; 8 positions match TRBD2. With V trimmed by 4 bases and J by 3 bases, 5 bases remained unmatched. The CDR3 is 15 amino acids. Germline V gene lookup returns CDR1 MNHNY and CDR2 SVGAGI (reference sequence).